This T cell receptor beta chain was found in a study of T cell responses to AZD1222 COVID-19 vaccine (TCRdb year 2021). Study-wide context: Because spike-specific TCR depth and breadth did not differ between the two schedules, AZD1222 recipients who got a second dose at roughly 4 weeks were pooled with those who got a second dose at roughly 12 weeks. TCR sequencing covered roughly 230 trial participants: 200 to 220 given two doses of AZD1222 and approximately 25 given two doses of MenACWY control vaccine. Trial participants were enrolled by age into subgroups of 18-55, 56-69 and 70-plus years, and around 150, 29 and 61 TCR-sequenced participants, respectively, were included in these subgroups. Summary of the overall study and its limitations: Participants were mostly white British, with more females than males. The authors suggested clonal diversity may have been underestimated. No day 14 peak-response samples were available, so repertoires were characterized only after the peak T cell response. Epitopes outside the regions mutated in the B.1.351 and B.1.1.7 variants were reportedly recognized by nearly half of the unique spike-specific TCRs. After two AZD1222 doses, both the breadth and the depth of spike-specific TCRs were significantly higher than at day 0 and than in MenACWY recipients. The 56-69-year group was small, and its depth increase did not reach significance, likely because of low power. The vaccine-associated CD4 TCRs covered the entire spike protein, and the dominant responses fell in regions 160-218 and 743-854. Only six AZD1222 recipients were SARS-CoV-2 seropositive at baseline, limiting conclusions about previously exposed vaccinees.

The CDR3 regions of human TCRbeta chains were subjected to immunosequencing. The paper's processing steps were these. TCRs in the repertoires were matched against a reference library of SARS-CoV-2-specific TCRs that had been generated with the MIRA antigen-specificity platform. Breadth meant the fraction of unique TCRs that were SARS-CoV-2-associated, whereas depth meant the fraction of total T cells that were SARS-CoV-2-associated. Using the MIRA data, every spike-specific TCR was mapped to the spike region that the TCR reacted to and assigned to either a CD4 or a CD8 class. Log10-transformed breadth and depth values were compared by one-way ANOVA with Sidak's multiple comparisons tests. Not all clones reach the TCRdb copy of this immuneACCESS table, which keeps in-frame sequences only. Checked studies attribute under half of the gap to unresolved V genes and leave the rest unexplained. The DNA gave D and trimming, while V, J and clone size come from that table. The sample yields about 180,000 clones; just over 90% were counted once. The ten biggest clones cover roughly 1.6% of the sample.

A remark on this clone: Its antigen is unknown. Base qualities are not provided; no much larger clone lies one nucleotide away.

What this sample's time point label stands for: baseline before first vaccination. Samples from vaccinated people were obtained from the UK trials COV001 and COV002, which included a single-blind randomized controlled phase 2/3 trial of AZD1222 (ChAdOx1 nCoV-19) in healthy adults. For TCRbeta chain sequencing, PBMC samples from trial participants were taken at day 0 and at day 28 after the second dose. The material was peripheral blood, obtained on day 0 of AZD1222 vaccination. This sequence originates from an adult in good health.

The CDR3 reads as follows: CAIAGLAGGYGGELFF. The DNA sequence reads TGTGCCATTGCAGGACTAGCGGGGGGATATGGCGGGGAGCTGTTTTTT. The sequence joins TRBV10-3 to TRBJ2-2, and 14 bases in between align with TRBD2. There are 16 amino acids in the CDR3, from cysteine to phenylalanine inclusive. Of all the DNA, just the CDR3 is kept, 48 bases in frame from base 1. V and J are trimmed by 9 bases and 7 bases, and the gene matches miss 10 bases of the junction. The germline V gene sets CDR1 to ENHRY and CDR2 to SYGVKD.